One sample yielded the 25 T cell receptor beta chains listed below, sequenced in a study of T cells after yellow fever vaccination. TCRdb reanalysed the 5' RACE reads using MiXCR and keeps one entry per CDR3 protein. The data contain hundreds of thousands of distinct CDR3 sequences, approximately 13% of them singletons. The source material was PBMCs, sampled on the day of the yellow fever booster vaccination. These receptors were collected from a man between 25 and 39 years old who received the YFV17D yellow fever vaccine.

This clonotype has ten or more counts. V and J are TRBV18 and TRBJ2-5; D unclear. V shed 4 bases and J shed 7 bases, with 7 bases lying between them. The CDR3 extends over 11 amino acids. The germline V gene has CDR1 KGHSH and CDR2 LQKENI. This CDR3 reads CASSLDGTQYF. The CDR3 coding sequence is TGTGCCAGCTCACTCGACGGGACCCAGTACTTC.

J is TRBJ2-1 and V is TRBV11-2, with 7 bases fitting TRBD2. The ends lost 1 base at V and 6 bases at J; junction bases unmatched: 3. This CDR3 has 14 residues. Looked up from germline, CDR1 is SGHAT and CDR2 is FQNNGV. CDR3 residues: CASSLVGGSNEQFF. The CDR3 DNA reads TGTGCCAGCAGCTTAGTGGGGGGGTCCAATGAGCAGTTCTTC.

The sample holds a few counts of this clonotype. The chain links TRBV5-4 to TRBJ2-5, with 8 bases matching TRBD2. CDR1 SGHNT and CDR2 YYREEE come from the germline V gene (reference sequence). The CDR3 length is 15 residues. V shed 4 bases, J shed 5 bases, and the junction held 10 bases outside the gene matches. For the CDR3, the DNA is TGTGCCAGCAGCCCTCAAGGAAGCGGGAGTGAGACCCAGTACTTC. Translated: CASSPQGSGSETQYF.

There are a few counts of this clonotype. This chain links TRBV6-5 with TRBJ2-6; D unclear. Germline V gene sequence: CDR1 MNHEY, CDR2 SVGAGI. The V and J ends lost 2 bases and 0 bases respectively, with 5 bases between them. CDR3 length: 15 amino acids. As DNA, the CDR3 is TGTGCCAGCAGTTACGATATCTCTGGGGCCAACGTCCTGACTTTC. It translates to CASSYDISGANVLTF.

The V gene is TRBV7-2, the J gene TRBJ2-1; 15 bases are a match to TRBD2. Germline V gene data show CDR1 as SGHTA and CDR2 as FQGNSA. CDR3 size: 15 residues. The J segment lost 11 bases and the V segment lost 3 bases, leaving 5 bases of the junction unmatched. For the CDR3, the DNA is TGTGCCAGCAGCTTGGGACTAGCGGGAGGTGGGAAGCAGTTCTTC. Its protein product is CASSLGLAGGGKQFF.

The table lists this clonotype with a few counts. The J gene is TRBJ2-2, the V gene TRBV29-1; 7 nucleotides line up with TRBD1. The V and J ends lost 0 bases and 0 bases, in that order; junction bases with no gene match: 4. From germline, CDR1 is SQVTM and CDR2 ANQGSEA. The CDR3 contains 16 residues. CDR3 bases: TGCAGCGTTGAAGATTTTGGGACAGCGAACACCGGGGAGCTGTTTTTT. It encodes CSVEDFGTANTGELFF.

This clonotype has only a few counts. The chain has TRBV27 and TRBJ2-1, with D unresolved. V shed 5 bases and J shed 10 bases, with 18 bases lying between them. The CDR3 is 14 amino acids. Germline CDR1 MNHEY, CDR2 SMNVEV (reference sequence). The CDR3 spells CASSPHDPLVEQFF. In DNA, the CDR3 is TGTGCCAGCAGTCCCCACGACCCCCTTGTAGAGCAGTTCTTC.

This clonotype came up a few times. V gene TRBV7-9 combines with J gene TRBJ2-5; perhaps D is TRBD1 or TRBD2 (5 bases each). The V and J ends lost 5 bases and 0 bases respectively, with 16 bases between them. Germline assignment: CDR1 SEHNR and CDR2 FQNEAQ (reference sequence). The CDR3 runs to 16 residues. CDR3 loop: CASSPFIREYQETQYF. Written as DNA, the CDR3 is TGTGCCAGCAGCCCTTTTATCAGGGAGTACCAAGAGACCCAGTACTTC. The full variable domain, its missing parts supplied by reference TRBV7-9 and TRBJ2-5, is DTGVSQNPRHKITKRGQNVTFRCDPISEHNRLYWYRQTLGQGPEFLTYFQNEAQLEKSRLLSDRFSAERPKGSFSTLEIQRTEQGDSAMYLCASSPFIREYQETQYFGPGTRLLVL.

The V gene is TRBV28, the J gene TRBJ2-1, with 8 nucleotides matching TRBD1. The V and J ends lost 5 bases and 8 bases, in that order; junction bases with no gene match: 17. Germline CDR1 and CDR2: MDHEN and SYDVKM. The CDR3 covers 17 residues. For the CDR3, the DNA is TGTGCCAGCAGTCGTCAAATACCGGGACCAGGGGGCTATGAGCAGTTCTTC. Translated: CASSRQIPGPGGYEQFF.

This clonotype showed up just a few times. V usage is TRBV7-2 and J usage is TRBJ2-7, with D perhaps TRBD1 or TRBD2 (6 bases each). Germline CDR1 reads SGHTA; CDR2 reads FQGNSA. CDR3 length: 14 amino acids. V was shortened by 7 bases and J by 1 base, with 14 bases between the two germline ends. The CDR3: CASTPGGGSYEQYF. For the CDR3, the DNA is TGTGCCAGCACCCCCGGAGGGGGTTCCTACGAGCAGTACTTC.

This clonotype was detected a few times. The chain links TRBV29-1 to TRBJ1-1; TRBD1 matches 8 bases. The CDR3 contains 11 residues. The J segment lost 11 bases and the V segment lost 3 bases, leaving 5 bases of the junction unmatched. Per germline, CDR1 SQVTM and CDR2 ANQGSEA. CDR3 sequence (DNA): TGCAGCGTTGACCCCAACAGGGGGGCTTTCTTT. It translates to CSVDPNRGAFF.

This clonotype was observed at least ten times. In DNA, the CDR3 is TGTGCCAGCAGTTTATGGGCGGACTGGTCGATCGAGCAGTTCTTC. It yields the protein CASSLWADWSIEQFF. This chain connects TRBV27 to TRBJ2-1; a weak D match, TRBD2 (5 bases). Germline values: CDR1 MNHEY, CDR2 SMNVEV (reference sequence). The CDR3 contains 15 residues. Trimming removed 1 base at V and 10 bases at J, with 17 bases between.

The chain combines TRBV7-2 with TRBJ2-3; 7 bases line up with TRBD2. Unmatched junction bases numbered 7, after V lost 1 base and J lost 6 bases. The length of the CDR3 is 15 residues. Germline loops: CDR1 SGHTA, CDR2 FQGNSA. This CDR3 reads CASSLGGGGVDTQYF. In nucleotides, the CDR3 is TGTGCCAGCAGCTTAGGGGGGGGAGGTGTCGATACGCAGTATTTT.

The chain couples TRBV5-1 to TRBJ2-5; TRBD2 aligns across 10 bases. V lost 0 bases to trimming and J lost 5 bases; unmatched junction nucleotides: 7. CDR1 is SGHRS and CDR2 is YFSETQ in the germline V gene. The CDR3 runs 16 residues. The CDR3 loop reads CASSLDLLAGDETQYF. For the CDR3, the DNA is TGCGCCAGCAGCTTGGACTTGCTAGCGGGAGATGAGACCCAGTACTTC.

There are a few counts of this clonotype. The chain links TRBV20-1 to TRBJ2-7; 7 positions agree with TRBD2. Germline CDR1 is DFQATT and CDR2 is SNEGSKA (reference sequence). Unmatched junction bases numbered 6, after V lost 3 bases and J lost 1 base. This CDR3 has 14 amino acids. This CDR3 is CSASLLAPSYEQYF. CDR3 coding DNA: TGCAGTGCTAGTTTACTAGCGCCTTCCTACGAGCAGTACTTC.

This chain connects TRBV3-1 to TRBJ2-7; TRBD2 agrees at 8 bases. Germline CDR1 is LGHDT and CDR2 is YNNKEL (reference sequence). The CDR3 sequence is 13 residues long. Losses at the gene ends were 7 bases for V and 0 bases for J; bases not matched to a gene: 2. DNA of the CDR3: TGTGCCAGCACGGCGGGAGGCTCCTACGAGCAGTACTTC. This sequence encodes CASTAGGSYEQYF.

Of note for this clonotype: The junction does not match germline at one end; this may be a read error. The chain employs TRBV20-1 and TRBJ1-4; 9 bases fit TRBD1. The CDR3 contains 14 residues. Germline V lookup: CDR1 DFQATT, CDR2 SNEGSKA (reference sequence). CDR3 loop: CSARVGTGYEKLFF. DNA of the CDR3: TGCAGTGCTAGAGTAGGGACAGGGTATGAGAAACTGTTTTTT.

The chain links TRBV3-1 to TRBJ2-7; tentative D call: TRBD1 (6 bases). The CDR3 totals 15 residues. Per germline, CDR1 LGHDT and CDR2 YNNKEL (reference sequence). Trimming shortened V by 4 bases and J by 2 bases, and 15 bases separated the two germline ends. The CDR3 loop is CASSPWGHLPYEQYF. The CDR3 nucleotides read TGTGCCAGCAGCCCCTGGGGACACCTCCCCTACGAGCAGTACTTC.

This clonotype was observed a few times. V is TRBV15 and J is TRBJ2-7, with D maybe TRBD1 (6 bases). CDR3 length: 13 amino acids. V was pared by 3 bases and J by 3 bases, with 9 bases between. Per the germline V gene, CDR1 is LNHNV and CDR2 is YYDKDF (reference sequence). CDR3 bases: TGTGCCACCAGCAGGGACAGTCTCTACGAGCAGTACTTC. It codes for CATSRDSLYEQYF.

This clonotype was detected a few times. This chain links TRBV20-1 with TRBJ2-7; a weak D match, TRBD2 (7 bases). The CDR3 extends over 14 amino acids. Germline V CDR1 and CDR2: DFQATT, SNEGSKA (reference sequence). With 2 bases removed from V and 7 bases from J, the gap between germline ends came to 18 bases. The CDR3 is CSARMPPGGEEQYF. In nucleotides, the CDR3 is TGCAGTGCTAGAATGCCTCCGGGGGGCGAAGAGCAGTACTTC.

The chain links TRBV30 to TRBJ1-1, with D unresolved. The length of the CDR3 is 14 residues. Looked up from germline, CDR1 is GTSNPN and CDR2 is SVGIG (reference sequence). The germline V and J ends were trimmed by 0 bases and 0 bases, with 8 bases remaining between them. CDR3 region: CAWSVIPMNTEAFF. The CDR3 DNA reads TGTGCCTGGAGTGTAATACCCATGAACACTGAAGCTTTCTTT.

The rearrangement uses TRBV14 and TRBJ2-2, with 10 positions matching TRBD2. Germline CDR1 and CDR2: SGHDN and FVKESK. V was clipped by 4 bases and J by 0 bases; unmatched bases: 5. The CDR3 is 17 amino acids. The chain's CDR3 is CASSLFGLAANTGELFF. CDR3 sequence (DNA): TGTGCCAGCAGCCTATTTGGACTAGCGGCGAACACCGGGGAGCTGTTTTTT.

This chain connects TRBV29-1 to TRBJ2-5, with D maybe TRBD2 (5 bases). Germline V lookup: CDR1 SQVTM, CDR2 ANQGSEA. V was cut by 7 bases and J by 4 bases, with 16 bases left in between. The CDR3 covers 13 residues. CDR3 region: CSAPDGVLETQYF. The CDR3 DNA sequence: TGCAGCGCCCCAGACGGGGTTTTAGAGACCCAGTACTTC.

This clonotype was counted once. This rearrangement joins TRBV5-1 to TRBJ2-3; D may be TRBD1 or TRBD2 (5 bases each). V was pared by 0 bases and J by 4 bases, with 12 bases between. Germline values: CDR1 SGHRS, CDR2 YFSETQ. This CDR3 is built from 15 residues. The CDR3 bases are TGCGCCAGCAGCTTGGGAGGGGATTTGCCAGATACGCAGTATTTT. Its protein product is CASSLGGDLPDTQYF.

Written as DNA, the CDR3 is TGTGCCAGCAGCCAGGGGTTTTCCTACGAGCAGTACTTC. Protein product: CASSQGFSYEQYF. The V and J genes are TRBV9 and TRBJ2-7; a possible D gene is TRBD1 (6 bases). CDR1 and CDR2 (germline): SGDLS, YYNGEE. Trimming pared 4 bases from V and 1 base from J, leaving 9 bases between. CDR3 length: 13 residues.